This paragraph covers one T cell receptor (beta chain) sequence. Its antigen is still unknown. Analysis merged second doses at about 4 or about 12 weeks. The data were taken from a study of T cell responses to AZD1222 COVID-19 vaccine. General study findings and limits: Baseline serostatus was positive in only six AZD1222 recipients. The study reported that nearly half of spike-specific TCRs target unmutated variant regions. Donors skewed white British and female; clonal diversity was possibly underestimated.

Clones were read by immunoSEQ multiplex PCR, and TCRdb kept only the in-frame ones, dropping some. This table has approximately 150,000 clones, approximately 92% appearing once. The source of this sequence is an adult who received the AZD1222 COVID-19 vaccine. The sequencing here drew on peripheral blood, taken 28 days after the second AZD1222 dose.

Written as DNA, the CDR3 is TGTGCCAGCAGCCGACAGAATGAAAAACTGTTTTTT. Its protein is CASSRQNEKLFF. This chain connects TRBV12-3 or TRBV12-4 to TRBJ1-4; D may be TRBD1 (5 bases). The V gene lost 6 bases and the J gene lost 5 bases, with 7 bases spanning the gap. CDR3 length: 12 residues.